The clone carrying this TCR beta chain is labeled medium-sized. This sample was included in a study of blood T cell repertoires in COVID-19. At the level of the study: From the United States, Italy and Spain came samples of acute and convalescent COVID-19. From T cells, B-cell-depleted T cells, or PBMCs came the material, which was cDNA or gDNA.

In the authors' methods: The assay estimated nucleated cells by amplifying reference gene primers. Generated by immunoSEQ multiplex PCR, the TCRdb table keeps only in-frame clones and is missing some. V, J and clone size are taken as reported in that table, and D and trimming were inferred from the DNA itself. The sample consists of about 39,000 clones, roughly 80% of them appearing once. Sequenced material: peripheral blood. This receptor was obtained from a man in his 60s in a cohort sampled during active COVID-19.

The CDR3 DNA follows: TGTGCCAGCAGTGAATTCCTAGGCAGGGATGTTTTCTGCGAGCAGTACTTC. Translated, it gives CASSEFLGRDVFCEQYF. V is TRBV6-1 and J is TRBJ2-7; D is perhaps TRBD1 (5 bases). Germline CDR1 is MNHNS and CDR2 is SASEGT. Trimming shortened V by 2 bases and J by 6 bases, and 23 bases separated the two germline ends. The CDR3 covers 17 residues.